The 29 T cell receptor beta chains below all came from one sample that was sequenced in a study of CD8 T cells in Susac syndrome. A quantity of about 0.5 to 1 ug RNA underwent reverse transcription using random hexamers. TCRdb re-derived calls from the immunoSEQ multiplex PCR reads in MiXCR, one entry per CDR3 protein. There are about 290,000 distinct CDR3 sequences in the sample; approximately 91% occur only once, and 0.18% lies in the top ten. Sequencing was carried out using CD8+ T cells from PBMCs. These TCRs come from a human donor with multiple sclerosis.

J is TRBJ2-7 and V is TRBV9; D ambiguous. The V gene lost 3 bases and the J gene lost 0 bases, with 7 bases spanning the gap. Germline CDR1 and CDR2: SGDLS and YYNGEE. This CDR3 spans 13 amino acids. CDR3 bases: TGTGCCAGCAGCGATAGCAGCTCCTACGAGCAGTACTTC. Protein product: CASSDSSSYEQYF. Complete variable domain (other parts from reference TRBV9 and TRBJ2-7): DSGVTQTPKHLITATGQRVTLRCSPRSGDLSVYWYQQSLDQGLQFLIQYYNGEERAKGNILERFSAQQFPDLHSELNLSSLELGDSALYFCASSDSSSYEQYFGPGTRLTVT.

The rearrangement links TRBV6-5 to TRBJ2-1, with 9 bases matching TRBD1. Germline CDR1 and CDR2: MNHEY and SVGAGI. This CDR3 has 13 amino acids. Trimming removed 2 bases from V and 8 bases from J; junction bases left unmatched: 1. The CDR3 bases are TGTGCCAGCAGTTACCGGACAGGGGATGAGCAGTTCTTC. This encodes CASSYRTGDEQFF.

This clonotype was detected only a few times. V and J are TRBV7-2 and TRBJ2-3; tentative D call: TRBD2 (7 bases). CDR1 is SGHTA, CDR2 FQGNSA, per germline. V lost 3 bases and J 3 bases, leaving 16 bases between the germline ends. The CDR3 extends over 16 amino acids. CDR3 in amino acids: CASSLGAGVGTDTQYF. CDR3 DNA sequence: TGTGCCAGCAGCTTGGGGGCGGGAGTTGGTACAGATACGCAGTATTTT.

The chain is built from TRBV4-3 and TRBJ2-1; D may be TRBD2 (5 bases). This CDR3 has 14 amino acids. Looked up from germline, CDR1 is LGHNA and CDR2 is YSLEER. V lost 2 bases, J lost 8 bases, and 13 bases lay in between. The CDR3 region is CASSQWSTNDEQFF. The CDR3 bases are TGCGCCAGCAGCCAATGGTCGACTAACGATGAGCAGTTCTTC.

This chain links TRBV4-1 with TRBJ2-1; 8 positions agree with TRBD2. V dropped 0 bases and J dropped 4; count of bases not matched to a gene: 11. CDR1 and CDR2 from the germline V gene are MGHRA and YSYEKL. The length of the CDR3 is 18 residues. The DNA for the CDR3 is TGCGCCAGCAGCCAAGATCCCAAAAGCGGGGGACCTTACAATGAGCAGTTCTTC. It yields the protein CASSQDPKSGGPYNEQFF.

V gene TRBV20-1 combines with J gene TRBJ2-5; D gene unclear. The CDR3 length is 13 residues. The V end lost 2 bases, the J end lost 2 bases, and 9 bases lay between the germline ends. The germline gives CDR1 DFQATT, CDR2 SNEGSKA (reference sequence). CDR3 in amino acids: CSARHSTQETQYF. DNA for the CDR3: TGCAGTGCTAGACACTCAACTCAAGAGACCCAGTACTTC.

The rearrangement joins TRBV20-1 to TRBJ2-5; tentatively, D is TRBD2 (6 bases). V was clipped by 0 bases and J by 5 bases, with 16 bases between them. The CDR3 runs 15 residues. Germline CDR1 DFQATT, CDR2 SNEGSKA (reference sequence). The chain's CDR3 is CSARDPMGGWETQYF. CDR3 in DNA: TGCAGTGCTAGAGATCCGATGGGGGGATGGGAGACCCAGTACTTC.

V is TRBV27 and J is TRBJ1-2; 7 bases agree with TRBD1. V lost 4 bases to trimming and J lost 3 bases; unmatched junction nucleotides: 17. The CDR3 has 18 amino acids. CDR1 is MNHEY and CDR2 is SMNVEV in the germline V gene (reference sequence). The CDR3: CASSSRTGSAEGDYGYTF. The CDR3 DNA follows: TGTGCCAGCAGTTCCCGGACAGGATCTGCAGAGGGAGACTATGGCTACACCTTC.

The count of this clonotype is one. This rearrangement joins TRBV6-2 or TRBV6-3 to TRBJ2-7; D gene ambiguous. V was trimmed by 0 bases and J by 2 bases, leaving 5 bases between them. There are 13 residues in the CDR3. CDR1 and CDR2 from the germline V gene are MNHEY and SVGEGT. For the CDR3, the DNA is TGTGCCAGCAGTTACTCTAGTACCTACGAGCAGTACTTC. This gives the protein CASSYSSTYEQYF.

This chain links TRBV28 with TRBJ2-6, with 7 nucleotides matching TRBD1. Germline values: CDR1 MDHEN, CDR2 SYDVKM. CDR3 length equals 19 residues. V trimming: 6 bases; J trimming: 0 bases; junction bases outside the gene matches: 14. The CDR3 DNA reads TGTGCCAGCAGACTGGTGGGGGACAGCTTCTACTCTGGGGCCAACGTCCTGACTTTC. Amino acids: CASRLVGDSFYSGANVLTF.

The genes are TRBV27 and TRBJ1-5, with D perhaps matching TRBD1 (6 bases). This CDR3 has 13 amino acids. Germline CDR1 and CDR2: MNHEY and SMNVEV (reference sequence). Trimming left V 5 bases short and J 3 bases short, with 8 bases between. The chain's CDR3 is CASSQGNNQPQHF. In nucleotides, the CDR3 is TGTGCCAGCAGTCAGGGGAACAATCAGCCCCAGCATTTT.

The V gene is TRBV19, the J gene TRBJ1-5, with D maybe TRBD1 (6 bases). Germline V gene data show CDR1 as LNHDA and CDR2 as SQIVND (reference sequence). Trimming removed 10 bases from V and 0 bases from J, with 13 bases in between. This CDR3 region has 14 residues. The CDR3 reads CATRTEDSNQPQHF. The CDR3 nucleotides are TGTGCCACCAGGACAGAGGATAGCAATCAGCCCCAGCATTTT.

The chain links TRBV29-1 to TRBJ2-2, with 9 bases aligning to TRBD2. This CDR3 has 15 amino acids. Germline trimming cut 3 bases from V and 5 bases from J; bases unmatched to any gene: 7. The germline V gene has CDR1 SQVTM and CDR2 ANQGSEA. CDR3 sequence: CSVELAGLETGELFF. In DNA, the CDR3 is TGCAGCGTTGAGCTAGCGGGGTTGGAGACCGGGGAGCTGTTTTTT.

The V and J genes are TRBV7-3 and TRBJ2-1, with 9 bases matching TRBD2. V lost 2 bases and J lost 4; bases outside the gene matches: 3. Looked up from germline, CDR1 is SGHTA and CDR2 is FQGTGA. This CDR3 region has 15 residues. The CDR3 DNA reads TGTGCCAGCAGCTTACTAGCGGGATTGTACAATGAGCAGTTCTTC. Translation: CASSLLAGLYNEQFF.

The CDR3 DNA follows: TGTGCCAGCAGCCTATACGGACTAGCGGACATCTCCTACAATGAGCAGTTCTTC. Translation gives CASSLYGLADISYNEQFF. The chain has TRBV12-3 or TRBV12-4 and TRBJ2-1, with TRBD2 matching over 10 bases. This CDR3 has 18 amino acids. With V trimmed by 6 bases and J by 0 bases, 11 bases remained unmatched.

This chain uses TRBV20-1 with TRBJ2-1, with D uncertain. This CDR3 is built from 15 residues. Germline CDR1 DFQATT, CDR2 SNEGSKA (reference sequence). Trimming took 5 bases from V and 3 from J, leaving 17 bases between them. Here the CDR3 DNA reads TGCAGTGCTCGCATTAGGGTGGGTTTCTACAATGAGCAGTTCTTC. Translated, it gives CSARIRVGFYNEQFF.

J is TRBJ1-2 and V is TRBV20-1; D remains ambiguous. The CDR3 length is 11 residues. V shed 3 bases and J shed 6 bases, with 8 bases lying between them. Germline V gene lookup returns CDR1 DFQATT and CDR2 SNEGSKA (reference sequence). CDR3 sequence (DNA): TGCAGTGCTAGGAAGGGAAATGGCTACACCTTC. Protein: CSARKGNGYTF.

The V and J genes are TRBV29-1 and TRBJ2-3; unclear D gene. This CDR3 is 15 amino acids long. V was shortened by 1 base and J by 0 bases, with 11 bases between the two germline ends. From germline, CDR1 is SQVTM and CDR2 ANQGSEA. Written as DNA, the CDR3 is TGCAGCGTTGAAGGACGCTTAACTAGCACAGATACGCAGTATTTT. It is translated as CSVEGRLTSTDTQYF.

V gene TRBV6-6 combines with J gene TRBJ1-2; no clear D. This CDR3 is built from 15 residues. The germline V gene has CDR1 MNHNY and CDR2 SVGAGI (reference sequence). The V and J ends lost 7 bases and 1 base respectively, with 16 bases between them. The CDR3 DNA reads TGTGCCAGCACCCCCTCTGACAAGGGTAACTATGGCTACACCTTC. Protein product: CASTPSDKGNYGYTF.

The chain combines TRBV2 with TRBJ2-6; 7 bases line up with TRBD1. The CDR3 extends over 18 amino acids. With V trimmed by 7 bases and J by 2 bases, 14 bases remained unmatched. CDR1 and CDR2 (germline): SNHLY, FYNNEI. The DNA for the CDR3 is TGTGCCAGCACCCTACGAGACAGGGCTGCCACTGGGGCCAACGTCCTGACTTTC. This gives the protein CASTLRDRAATGANVLTF. The whole variable domain, filled in from reference TRBV2 and TRBJ2-6, reads EPEVTQTPSHQVTQMGQEVILRCVPISNHLYFYWYRQILGQKVEFLVSFYNNEISEKSEIFDDQFSVERPDGSNFTLKIRSTKLEDSAMYFCASTLRDRAATGANVLTFGAGSRLTVL.

This chain joins TRBV7-8 and TRBJ2-1; D uncertain. CDR3 length: 13 amino acids. Trimming left V 3 bases short and J 8 bases short, with 11 bases between. Germline V gene lookup returns CDR1 SGHVS and CDR2 FQNEAQ. CDR3 in DNA: TGTGCCAGCAGCTTGAATCGGGTGGATGAGCAGTTCTTC. It encodes CASSLNRVDEQFF.

The V call is TRBV5-1, the J call TRBJ2-7, with TRBD1 matching over 8 bases. The CDR3 runs 16 residues. Per the germline V gene, CDR1 is SGHRS and CDR2 is YFSETQ. Trimming at V came to 4 bases and at J to 3 bases, leaving 12 bases not matched to a gene. The CDR3 nucleotides read TGCGCCAGCAGCGCACCTGGGACAGGAGAGTTCTACGAGCAGTACTTC. It codes for CASSAPGTGEFYEQYF.

This clonotype was seen once. This sequence joins TRBV9 and TRBJ2-2; no definite D call. V lost 0 bases and J lost 5, with 20 bases in between. CDR3 length: 18 amino acids. Germline assignment: CDR1 SGDLS and CDR2 YYNGEE. The CDR3 DNA reads as TGTGCCAGCAGCGTAGCTGGGCTAAACCCCGATACAACCGGGGAGCTGTTTTTT. Amino acid sequence: CASSVAGLNPDTTGELFF.

The CDR3 spells CAAGQGLRSNQPQHF. The CDR3 coding sequence is TGTGCCGCGGGACAGGGTCTGAGGAGCAATCAGCCCCAGCATTTT. The genes are TRBV19 and TRBJ1-5, with 9 bases matching TRBD1. The CDR3 length is 15 residues. The V segment lost 11 bases and the J segment 1 base; nucleotides outside the gene matches: 9. Germline assignment: CDR1 LNHDA and CDR2 SQIVND (reference sequence).

This clonotype occurred once. The chain joins TRBV20-1 to TRBJ2-6; 10 bases agree with TRBD2. The CDR3 length is 20 residues. With 5 bases clipped from V and 2 bases from J, the junction kept 18 bases outside the gene matches. In germline, CDR1 is DFQATT, CDR2 SNEGSKA (reference sequence). The CDR3 sequence is CSAHSYLQEREGTGANVLTF. The CDR3 nucleotides are TGCAGTGCTCACTCTTACCTACAGGAGCGGGAGGGCACTGGGGCCAACGTCCTGACTTTC.

The genes are TRBV11-2 and TRBJ1-1; no firm D call. CDR3 size: 12 residues. The germline gives CDR1 SGHAT, CDR2 FQNNGV. The germline V and J ends were trimmed by 5 bases and 5 bases, with 9 bases remaining between them. CDR3 sequence: CASSRLKTEAFF. The CDR3 coding sequence is TGTGCCAGCAGCCGCCTCAAGACTGAAGCTTTCTTT.

V and J are TRBV27 and TRBJ1-5, with a tentative D call TRBD1 (5 bases). Germline values: CDR1 MNHEY, CDR2 SMNVEV (reference sequence). V shed 5 bases and J shed 6 bases, with 11 bases lying between them. The CDR3 totals 13 residues. CDR3 loop: CASSPLQGQPQHF. The CDR3 DNA follows: TGTGCCAGCAGTCCCCTTCAGGGTCAGCCCCAGCATTTT.

J is TRBJ2-7 and V is TRBV9, with TRBD1 as a possible D gene (6 bases). The CDR3 is 15 residues long. Germline V gene data show CDR1 as SGDLS and CDR2 as YYNGEE. Trimming left V 4 bases short and J 0 bases short, with 14 bases between. This chain's CDR3 is CASSPTGTLSYEQYF. CDR3 DNA: TGTGCCAGCAGCCCTACAGGGACCCTCTCCTACGAGCAGTACTTC.

CDR3 sequence: CSADTDRYSYEQYF. CDR3 coding DNA: TGCAGTGCTGATACCGACAGGTACTCCTACGAGCAGTACTTC. The chain employs TRBV20-1 and TRBJ2-7; D is possibly TRBD1 (6 bases). V was cut by 5 bases and J by 0 bases, with 14 bases left in between. The CDR3 is 14 amino acids. CDR1 is DFQATT, CDR2 SNEGSKA, per germline (reference sequence).